Each of the 9 T cell receptor beta chains below was sequenced from the same sample in a study of cytomegalovirus exposure and HLA in healthy donors. The PCR contained 60 Vbeta and 13 Jbeta primers. Sequencing was performed with immunoSEQ multiplex PCR; in TCRdb, only in-frame clones are kept and a portion is missing. This repertoire comprises approximately 120,000 clones; its ten largest clones make up about 0.93%. Sequencing was performed on PBMCs. All receptors come from a young man in good health and CMV-seronegative.

The rearrangement joins TRBV28 to TRBJ1-5; D remains ambiguous. Trimming stripped 7 bases from V and 3 bases from J, with 19 bases between. From germline, CDR1 is MDHEN and CDR2 SYDVKM. The CDR3 is made up of 16 amino acids. The CDR3 sequence is CASIRRRSVFNQPQHF. CDR3 DNA sequence: TGTGCCAGCATCAGGAGGCGCTCCGTGTTCAATCAGCCCCAGCATTTT.

V usage is TRBV27 and J usage is TRBJ1-3; D gene ambiguous. Trimming removed 2 bases at V and 1 base at J, with 6 bases between. CDR3 size: 14 residues. Germline CDR1 is MNHEY and CDR2 is SMNVEV (reference sequence). In nucleotides, the CDR3 is TGTGCCAGCAGTTTACGTAGATCTGGAAACACCATATATTTT. Its translation is CASSLRRSGNTIYF.

V is TRBV12-5 and J is TRBJ1-4; TRBD1 matches at 8 bases. The CDR3 runs to 14 residues. With V trimmed by 7 bases and J by 8 bases, 9 bases remained unmatched. The germline V gene has CDR1 LGHNT and CDR2 FRNRAP. CDR3 amino acids: CASAGDRGAEKLFF. The CDR3 DNA is TGTGCTAGTGCGGGAGACAGGGGTGCGGAAAAACTGTTTTTT.

The chain combines TRBV2 with TRBJ2-1, with 8 bases fitting TRBD2. Trimming took 10 bases from V and 6 from J; bases not matched to a gene: 11. Germline CDR1 is SNHLY and CDR2 is FYNNEI. The CDR3 runs to 14 residues. CDR3 amino acids: CATTGRGVVNEQFF. CDR3 DNA: TGTGCCACAACAGGGCGGGGGGTAGTCAATGAGCAGTTCTTC.

The chain employs TRBV27 and TRBJ2-7, with TRBD2 matching 10 bases. V shed 3 bases, J shed 2 bases, and the junction held 4 bases outside the gene matches. The CDR3 runs to 15 residues. Germline V gene data show CDR1 as MNHEY and CDR2 as SMNVEV (reference sequence). The CDR3 nucleotides are TGTGCCAGCAGTTTCGGACTAGCGGTCACCTACGAGCAGTACTTC. Its translation: CASSFGLAVTYEQYF.

Of note for this clone: Other DNA sequences within the sample encode an identical CDR3. This CDR3 is CAWTGGETQYF. The CDR3 DNA is TGTGCCTGGACCGGGGGGGAGACCCAGTACTTC. The J gene is TRBJ2-5, the V gene TRBV30, with 7 bases that match TRBD2. CDR1 and CDR2 (germline): GTSNPN, SVGIG (reference sequence). The V and J ends lost 4 bases and 5 bases, in that order; junction bases with no gene match: 1. The CDR3 length is 11 residues.

The rearrangement links TRBV5-1 to TRBJ2-1, with TRBD2 matching 9 bases. J gave up 0 bases and V 4 bases, and 8 bases lay outside the gene matches. Germline CDR1 and CDR2: SGHRS and YFSETQ. This CDR3 contains 17 residues. CDR3 nucleotides: TGCGCCAGCAGCCCCGTCGGCGGGGGGGCCTCCTACAATGAGCAGTTCTTC. Protein sequence: CASSPVGGGASYNEQFF. Combining the CDR3 with reference TRBV5-1 and TRBJ2-1 gives the whole variable domain KAGVTQTPRYLIKTRGQQVTLSCSPISGHRSVSWYQQTPGQGLQFLFEYFSETQRNKGNFPGRFSGRQFSNSRSEMNVSTLELGDSALYLCASSPVGGGASYNEQFFGPGTRLTVL.

V usage is TRBV30 and J usage is TRBJ1-5; no definite D call. The V end was cut by 2 bases, the J end by 3 bases, with 8 bases between. This CDR3 has 13 residues. CDR1 is GTSNPN, CDR2 SVGIG, per germline (reference sequence). CDR3 coding DNA: TGTGCCTGGAGTTCAGGTTACAATCAGCCCCAGCATTTT. This encodes CAWSSGYNQPQHF.

The chain combines TRBV2 with TRBJ1-5; perhaps TRBD1 as D (6 bases). The CDR3 runs to 14 residues. Germline loops: CDR1 SNHLY, CDR2 FYNNEI. Between the trimmed V and J ends, which lost 7 bases and 8 bases, there was a span of 18 bases. The CDR3 protein is CASTQTGSGEPQHF. The CDR3, as DNA: TGTGCCAGCACTCAAACAGGGTCTGGGGAGCCCCAGCATTTT.